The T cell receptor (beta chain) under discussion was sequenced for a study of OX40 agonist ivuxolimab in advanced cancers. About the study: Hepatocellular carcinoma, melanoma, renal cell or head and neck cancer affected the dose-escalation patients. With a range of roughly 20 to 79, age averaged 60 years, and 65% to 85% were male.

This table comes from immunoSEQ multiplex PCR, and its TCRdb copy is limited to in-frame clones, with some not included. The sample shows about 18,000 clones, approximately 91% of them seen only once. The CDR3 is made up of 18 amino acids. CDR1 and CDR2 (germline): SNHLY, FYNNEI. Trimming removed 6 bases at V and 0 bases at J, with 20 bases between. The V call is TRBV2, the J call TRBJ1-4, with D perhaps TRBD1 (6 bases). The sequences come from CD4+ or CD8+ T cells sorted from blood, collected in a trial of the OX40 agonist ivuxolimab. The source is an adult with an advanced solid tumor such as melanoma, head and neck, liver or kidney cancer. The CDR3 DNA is TGTGCCAGCAGCCCTTCGCGGTGGGGGCCCGCAACTAATGAAAAACTGTTTTTT. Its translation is CASSPSRWGPATNEKLFF.